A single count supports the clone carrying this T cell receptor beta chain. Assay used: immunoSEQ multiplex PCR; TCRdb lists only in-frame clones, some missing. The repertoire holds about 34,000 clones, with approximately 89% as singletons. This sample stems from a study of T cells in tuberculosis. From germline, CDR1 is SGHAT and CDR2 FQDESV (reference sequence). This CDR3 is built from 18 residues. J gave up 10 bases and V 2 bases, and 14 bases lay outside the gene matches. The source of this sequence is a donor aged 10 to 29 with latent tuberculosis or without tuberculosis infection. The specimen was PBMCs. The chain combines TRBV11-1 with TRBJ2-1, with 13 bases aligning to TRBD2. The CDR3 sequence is CASSLYRTSGRILQEQFF. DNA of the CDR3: TGTGCCAGCAGCTTATACCGGACTAGCGGGAGAATATTACAAGAGCAGTTCTTC.